This T cell receptor (beta chain) is from a study of blood T cell repertoires in COVID-19. In the original workflow: From reference gene primer amplification, estimates of nucleated cell counts were derived. The assay was immunoSEQ multiplex PCR, and TCRdb's table has in-frame clones only and misses some. The DNA was the basis for D and trimming; V, J and clone size are from that table. The repertoire holds about 480,000 clones, with 75% to 90% as singletons. V lost 2 bases, J lost 0 bases, and 6 bases lay in between. Germline V gene data show CDR1 as MDHEN and CDR2 as SYDVKM. The CDR3 runs to 14 residues.

This receptor was taken from a woman aged 30 to 39 with acute or convalescent COVID-19. The V and J genes are TRBV28 and TRBJ2-3; TRBD2 is a possible D gene (5 bases). Sequenced input: peripheral blood. Here the CDR3 reads CASSLRGSTDTQYF. The CDR3 nucleotides are TGTGCCAGCAGTTTACGCGGGAGCACAGATACGCAGTATTTT. Complete variable domain (other parts from reference TRBV28 and TRBJ2-3): DVKVTQSSRYLVKRTGEKVFLECVQDMDHENMFWYRQDPGLGLRLIYFSYDVKMKEKGDIPEGYSVSREKKERFSLILESASTNQTSMYLCASSLRGSTDTQYFGPGTRLTVL.